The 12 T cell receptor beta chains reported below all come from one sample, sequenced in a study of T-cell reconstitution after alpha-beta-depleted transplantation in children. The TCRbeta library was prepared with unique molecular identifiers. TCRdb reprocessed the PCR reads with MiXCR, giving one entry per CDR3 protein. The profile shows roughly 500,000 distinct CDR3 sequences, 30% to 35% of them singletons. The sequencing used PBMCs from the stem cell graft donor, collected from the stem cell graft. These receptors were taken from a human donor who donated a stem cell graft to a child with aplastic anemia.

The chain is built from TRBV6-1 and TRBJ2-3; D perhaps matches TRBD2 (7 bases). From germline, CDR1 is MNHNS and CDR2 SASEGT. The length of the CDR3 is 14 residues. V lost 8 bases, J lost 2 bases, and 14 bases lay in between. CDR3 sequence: CASWAGAHTDTQYF. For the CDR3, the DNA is TGTGCCAGCTGGGCGGGGGCCCACACAGATACGCAGTATTTT.

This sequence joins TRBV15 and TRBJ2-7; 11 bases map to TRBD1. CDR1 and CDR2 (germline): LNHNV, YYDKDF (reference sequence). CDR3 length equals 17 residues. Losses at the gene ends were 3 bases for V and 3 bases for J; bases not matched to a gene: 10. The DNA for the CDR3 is TGTGCCACCAGCAGCCCATCCCCCGGGACAGGGGGCTACGAGCAGTACTTC. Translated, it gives CATSSPSPGTGGYEQYF.

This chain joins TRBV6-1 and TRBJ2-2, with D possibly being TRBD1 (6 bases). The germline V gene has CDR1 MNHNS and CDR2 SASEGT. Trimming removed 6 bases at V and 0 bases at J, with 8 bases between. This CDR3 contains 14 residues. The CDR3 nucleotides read TGTGCCAGCAGATGGACAGCGAACACCGGGGAGCTGTTTTTT. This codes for CASRWTANTGELFF.

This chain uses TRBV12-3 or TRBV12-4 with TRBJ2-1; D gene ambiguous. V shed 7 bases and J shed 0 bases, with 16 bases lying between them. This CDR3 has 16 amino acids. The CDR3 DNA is TGTGCCAGCATGTGGATCCAGCGTAGCTCCTACAATGAGCAGTTCTTC. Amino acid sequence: CASMWIQRSSYNEQFF.

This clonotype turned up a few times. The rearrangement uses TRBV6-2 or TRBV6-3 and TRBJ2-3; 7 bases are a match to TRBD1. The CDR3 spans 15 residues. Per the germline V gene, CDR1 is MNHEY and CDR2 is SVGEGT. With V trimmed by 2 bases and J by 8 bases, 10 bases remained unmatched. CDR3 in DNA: TGTGCCAGCAGTTACCAGGGACAGAGGACCGGTACGCAGTATTTT. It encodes CASSYQGQRTGTQYF.

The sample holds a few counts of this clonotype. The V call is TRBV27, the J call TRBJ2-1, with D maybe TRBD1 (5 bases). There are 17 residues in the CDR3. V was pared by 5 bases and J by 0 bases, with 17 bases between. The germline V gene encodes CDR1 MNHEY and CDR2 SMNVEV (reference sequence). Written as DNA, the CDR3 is TGTGCCAGCAGTCCGGGCTACAGGCCTTCCTCCTACAATGAGCAGTTCTTC. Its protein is CASSPGYRPSSYNEQFF.

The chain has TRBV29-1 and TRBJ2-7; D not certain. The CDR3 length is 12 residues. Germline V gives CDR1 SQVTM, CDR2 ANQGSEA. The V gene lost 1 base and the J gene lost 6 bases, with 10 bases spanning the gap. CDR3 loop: CSVEGPRSEQYV. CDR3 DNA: TGCAGCGTTGAAGGGCCGAGGTCCGAGCAGTACGTC.

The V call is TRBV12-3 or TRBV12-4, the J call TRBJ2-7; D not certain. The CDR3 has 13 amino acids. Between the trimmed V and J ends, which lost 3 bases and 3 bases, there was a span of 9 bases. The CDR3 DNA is TGTGCCAGCAGTTTTCGCAGATACTACGAGCAGTACTTC. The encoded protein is CASSFRRYYEQYF.

This chain's CDR3 is CAISEGGSNEKLFF. The CDR3 DNA follows: TGTGCCATCAGTGAGGGGGGTAGTAATGAAAAACTGTTTTTT. The chain combines TRBV10-3 with TRBJ1-4, with D possibly matching TRBD1 (5 bases). This CDR3 comprises 14 residues. Germline CDR1 is ENHRY and CDR2 is SYGVKD. Trimming removed 2 bases from V and 4 bases from J, with 8 bases in between.

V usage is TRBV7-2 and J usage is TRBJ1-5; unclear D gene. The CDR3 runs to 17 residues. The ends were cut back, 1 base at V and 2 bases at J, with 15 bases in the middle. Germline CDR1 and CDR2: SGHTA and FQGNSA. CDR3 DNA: TGTGCCAGCAGCTTAGTGCCCCCGGGGATGGGCAATCAGCCCCAGCATTTT. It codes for CASSLVPPGMGNQPQHF.

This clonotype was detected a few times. For the CDR3, the DNA is TGTGCCAGCAGTTTAGTCGTGTCAACTAGCGGGATCACAGATACGCAGTATTTT. Encoded protein: CASSLVVSTSGITDTQYF. The chain links TRBV27 to TRBJ2-3, with 10 bases fitting TRBD2. The CDR3 consists of 18 residues. The germline V gene encodes CDR1 MNHEY and CDR2 SMNVEV (reference sequence). Trimming at V came to 2 bases and at J to 2 bases, leaving 10 bases not matched to a gene.

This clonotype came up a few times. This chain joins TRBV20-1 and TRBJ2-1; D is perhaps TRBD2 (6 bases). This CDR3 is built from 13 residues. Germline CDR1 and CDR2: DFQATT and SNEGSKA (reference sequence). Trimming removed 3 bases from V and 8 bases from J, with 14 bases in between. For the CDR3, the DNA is TGCAGTGCTAGGTTCCGGGGGTGGGATGAGCAGTTCTTC. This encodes CSARFRGWDEQFF.